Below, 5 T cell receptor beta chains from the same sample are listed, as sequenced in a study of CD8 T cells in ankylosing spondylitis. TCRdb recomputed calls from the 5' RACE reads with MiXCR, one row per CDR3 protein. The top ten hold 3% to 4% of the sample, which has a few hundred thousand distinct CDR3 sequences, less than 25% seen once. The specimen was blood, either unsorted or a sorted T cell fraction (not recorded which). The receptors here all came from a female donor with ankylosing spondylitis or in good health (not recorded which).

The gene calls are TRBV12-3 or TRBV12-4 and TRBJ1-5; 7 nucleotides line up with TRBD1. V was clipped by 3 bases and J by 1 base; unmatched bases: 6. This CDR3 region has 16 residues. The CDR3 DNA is TGTGCCAGCAGTTTCGCAGGGGGGGGGAGCAATCAGCCCCAGCATTTT. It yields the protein CASSFAGGGSNQPQHF.

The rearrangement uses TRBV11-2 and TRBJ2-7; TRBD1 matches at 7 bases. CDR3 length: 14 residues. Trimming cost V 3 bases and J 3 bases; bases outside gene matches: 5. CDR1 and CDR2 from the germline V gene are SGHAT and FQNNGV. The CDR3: CASSFGTVGYEQYF. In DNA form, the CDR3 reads TGTGCCAGCAGCTTCGGGACAGTCGGCTACGAGCAGTACTTC. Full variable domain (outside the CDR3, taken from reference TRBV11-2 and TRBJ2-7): EAGVAQSPRYKIIEKRQSVAFWCNPISGHATLYWYQQILGQGPKLLIQFQNNGVVDDSQLPKDRFSAERLKGVDSTLKIQPAKLEDSAVYLCASSFGTVGYEQYFGPGTRLTVT.

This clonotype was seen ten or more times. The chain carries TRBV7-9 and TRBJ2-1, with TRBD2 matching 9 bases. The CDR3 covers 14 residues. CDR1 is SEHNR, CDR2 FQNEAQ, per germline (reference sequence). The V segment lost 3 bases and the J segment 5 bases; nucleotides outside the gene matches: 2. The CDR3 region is CASSLGLAHNEQFF. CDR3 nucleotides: TGTGCCAGCAGCTTGGGACTAGCCCACAATGAGCAGTTCTTC.

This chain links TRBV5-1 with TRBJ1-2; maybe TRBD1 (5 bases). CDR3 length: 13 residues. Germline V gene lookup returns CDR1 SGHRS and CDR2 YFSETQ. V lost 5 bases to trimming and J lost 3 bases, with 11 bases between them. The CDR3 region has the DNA TGCGCCAGCAGACACGACAGTTACTATGGCTACACCTTC. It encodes CASRHDSYYGYTF.

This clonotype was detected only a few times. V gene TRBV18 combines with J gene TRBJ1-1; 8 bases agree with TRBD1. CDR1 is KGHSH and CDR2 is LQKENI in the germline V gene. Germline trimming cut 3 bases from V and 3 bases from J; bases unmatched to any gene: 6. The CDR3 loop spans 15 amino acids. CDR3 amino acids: CASSPARGQDTEAFF. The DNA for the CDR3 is TGTGCCAGCTCACCGGCCAGGGGGCAAGACACTGAAGCTTTCTTT.